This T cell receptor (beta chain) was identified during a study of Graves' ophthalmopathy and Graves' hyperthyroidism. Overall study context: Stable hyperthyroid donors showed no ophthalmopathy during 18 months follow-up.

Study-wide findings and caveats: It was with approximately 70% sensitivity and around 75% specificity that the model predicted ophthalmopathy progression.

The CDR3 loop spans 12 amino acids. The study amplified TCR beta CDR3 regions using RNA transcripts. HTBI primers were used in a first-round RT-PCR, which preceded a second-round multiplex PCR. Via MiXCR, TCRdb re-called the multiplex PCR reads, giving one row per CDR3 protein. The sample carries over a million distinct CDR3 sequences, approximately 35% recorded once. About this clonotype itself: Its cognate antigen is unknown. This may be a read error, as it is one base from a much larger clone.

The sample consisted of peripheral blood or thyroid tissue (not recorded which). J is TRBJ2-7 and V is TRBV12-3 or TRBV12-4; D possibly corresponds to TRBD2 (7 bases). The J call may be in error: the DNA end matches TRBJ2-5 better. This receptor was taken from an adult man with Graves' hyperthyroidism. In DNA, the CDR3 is TGTGCCAGCAGTTTGGGGGGGGCGACCCAGTACTTC. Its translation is CASSLGGATQYF.